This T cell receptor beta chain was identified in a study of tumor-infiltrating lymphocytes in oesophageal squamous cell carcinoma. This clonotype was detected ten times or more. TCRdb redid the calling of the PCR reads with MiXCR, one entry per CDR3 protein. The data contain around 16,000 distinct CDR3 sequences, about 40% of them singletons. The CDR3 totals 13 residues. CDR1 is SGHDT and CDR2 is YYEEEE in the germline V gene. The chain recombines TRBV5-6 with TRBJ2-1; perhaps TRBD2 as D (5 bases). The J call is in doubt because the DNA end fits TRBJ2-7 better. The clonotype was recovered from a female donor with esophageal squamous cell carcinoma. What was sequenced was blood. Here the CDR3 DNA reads TGTGCCAGCAGCCCACAGAGGGCGCGGGAGCAGTACTTC. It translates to CASSPQRAREQYF.